The clone carrying this T cell receptor (beta chain) appeared many times. This beta chain slipped into a library made for alpha chains as a stray read, so its size is not meaningful. Time point described: sample taken at primary tumor resection. Whole RNA was taken from tumor, nontumor lung or frozen PBMC; it was then sequenced unsorted. TCRdb called the 5' RACE reads again in MiXCR, with one record for every CDR3 protein. The sample carries approximately 12,000 distinct CDR3 sequences, 5% to 5.5% recorded once. The CDR3 is 17 amino acids. V was clipped by 3 bases and J by 0 bases; unmatched bases: 7. This entry comes from a study of spatial heterogeneity in lung cancer.

Sequencing was performed on lung tumor tissue, taken at surgery. The clonotype originates from a human donor with early-stage non-small cell lung cancer. The chain employs TRBV12-3 or TRBV12-4 and TRBJ2-7, with 11 bases that match TRBD2. This CDR3 reads CASSFEGLAGCSYEQYV. For the CDR3, the DNA is TGTGCCAGCAGTTTTGAAGGACTAGCGGGTTGCTCCTACGAGCAGTACGTC.